This T cell receptor (beta chain) comes out of a study of OX40 agonist ivuxolimab in advanced cancers. Turning to the study itself: Patients were given ivuxolimab, an antibody that agonizes OX40 (CD134).

The table came from immunoSEQ multiplex PCR; TCRdb's copy has only in-frame clones and leaves some out. The sample lists 55,000 to 65,000 clones, 88% occurring once. Whole-study results and caveats: Individuals who were partial responders at 0.1-3.0 mg/kg had clonal expansion that ranked among the lowest. There were also nonresponders showing low normalized T-cell clonal expansion.

About this clone itself: The target antigen is unknown.

The sample consisted of CD4+ or CD8+ T cells sorted from blood, taken in a trial of the OX40 agonist ivuxolimab. This TCR came from an adult with an advanced solid tumor such as melanoma, head and neck, liver or kidney cancer.

CDR3 in amino acids: CASSHIPGGGKGEQFF. The CDR3 nucleotides are TGTGCCAGTAGCCACATCCCGGGGGGGGGAAAGGGTGAGCAGTTCTTC. The chain couples TRBV19 to TRBJ2-1; 8 bases line up with TRBD2. From germline, CDR1 is LNHDA and CDR2 SQIVND (reference sequence). The CDR3 sequence is 16 residues long. V lost 6 bases to trimming and J lost 9 bases; unmatched junction nucleotides: 16.